A selection of T cell receptor beta chains follows, all from one sample in a study of T-cell memory formation after mild COVID-19. MiXCR, run by TCRdb on the 5' RACE reads, gives a single entry per CDR3 protein. The data hold a few hundred thousand distinct CDR3 sequences, with about 21% observed a single time. The sample was PBMCs or a T cell subset sorted from them (not recorded which). These receptors were collected from an adult woman who had mild COVID-19 (a few samples of this study predate the infection). Cell type and time point are not known. The CDR3 runs from the conserved cysteine through the conserved F or W.

V,J,CDR3
TRBV18,TRBJ1-4,CASSPGQANEKLFF
TRBV4-2,TRBJ1-4,CASSVQGDRGEKLFF
TRBV5-1,TRBJ2-7,CASSPTDVSYEQYF
TRBV11-2,TRBJ1-5,CASSLNQGQPQHF
TRBV5-1,TRBJ2-3,CASSPQTSVRDTDTQYF
TRBV6-1,TRBJ2-1,CASRLAGSSYNEQFF
TRBV29-1,TRBJ1-1,CSVDSPNTEAFF
TRBV2,TRBJ1-5,CASSDLGLETSNQPQHF
TRBV29-1,TRBJ2-1,CSVATGPSNEQFF
TRBV2,TRBJ2-1,CASSRGDYNEQFF
TRBV4-1,TRBJ1-1,CASSTGETEAFF
TRBV11-3,TRBJ2-2,CASSPWGLAGVRNTGELFF
TRBV5-1,TRBJ1-1,CASSLGQGFAEAFF
TRBV5-1,TRBJ1-5,CASSRDGVEQPQHF
TRBV6-5,TRBJ2-7,CASAGTGPYEQYF
TRBV29-1,TRBJ2-1,CSVDGREGNEQFF
TRBV7-9,TRBJ2-1,CASSERTDAGALNEQFF
TRBV5-1,TRBJ1-1,CASSLERGQAFF
TRBV6-5,TRBJ2-7,CASSYRATYEQYF
TRBV21-1,TRBJ1-1,CASSKFHTEAFF
TRBV6-1,TRBJ2-2,CASTRLAGANTGELFF
TRBV5-1,TRBJ2-7,CASSLDSEGDEQYF
TRBV4-2,TRBJ2-3,CASSQAGSGSGTDTQYF
TRBV7-8,TRBJ1-1,CASSLLVRTEAFF
TRBV5-1,TRBJ2-3,CASGLAGGRDTQYF
TRBV6-2/TRBV6-3,TRBJ2-1,CASLMAGGPSEQFF
TRBV6-2/TRBV6-3,TRBJ2-1,CASSYWAGGHNEQFF
TRBV2,TRBJ1-1,CASATTGNTEAFF
TRBV29-1,TRBJ2-7,CSVEEGDRGYEQYF
TRBV5-5,TRBJ2-1,CASSLESGRASDEQFF
TRBV30,TRBJ1-2,CAWSVLKDNYGYTF
TRBV4-2,TRBJ2-7,CASSQPGKGSYEQYF
TRBV5-1,TRBJ2-1,CASSLWPENYNEQFF
TRBV5-1,TRBJ1-5,CASSSDALDGNQPQHF
TRBV12-3/TRBV12-4,TRBJ2-7,CASRLTSGGSYEQYF
TRBV5-6,TRBJ2-7,CASSLRLAGPDGQYF
TRBV27,TRBJ2-2,CASSLFPPQGPTGELFF
TRBV4-3,TRBJ2-1,CASSPTQGNEQFF
TRBV5-1,TRBJ2-3,CASSFQLAGGLADTQYF